A selection of T cell receptor beta chains follows, all from one sample in a study of identical twins. TCRdb re-derived calls from the 5' RACE reads in MiXCR, one entry per CDR3 protein. The sample consists of hundreds of thousands of distinct CDR3 sequences, more than 6.5% of them appearing once. The same sample was also studied in work on yellow fever vaccine responses in identical twins.

Sequencing was done on a sample of PBMCs. All receptors come from a woman between 18 and 29 years old in good health. The CDR3 runs from the conserved cysteine through the conserved F or W. A D gene is named only where the DNA matches it firmly. The size field is filled for only some rows; it gives once, few, many or a size class.

. TRBJ2-7 . TRBV20-1 TGCAGTGCTAGAGATCCGGGACGGAACTACGAGCAGTACTTC CSARDPGRNYEQYF
. TRBJ1-4 few TRBV7-9 TGTGCCAGCAGCTTATTACGGGCGCAGGCTAATGAGAAACTGTTTTTT CASSLLRAQANEKLFF
. TRBJ2-3 many TRBV29-1 TGCAGCGTTGAAGGCTTGGTCACAGATACGCAGTATTTT CSVEGLVTDTQYF
. TRBJ2-7 . TRBV18 TGTGCCAGCTCACCATTAGCGGTCTACGAGCAGTACTTC CASSPLAVYEQYF
TRBD1 TRBJ2-1 . TRBV12-3/TRBV12-4 TGTGCCTTCTTTACTTCGGGCAGGGGGCTGAAACGGACCTACAATGAGCAGTTCTTC CAFFTSGRGLKRTYNEQFF
. TRBJ2-2 few TRBV3-1 TGTGCCAGCAGCCAATATGGAACCGGGGAGCTGTTTTTT CASSQYGTGELFF
TRBD2 TRBJ2-7 once TRBV5-4 TGTGCCAGCAGCTTGGAGACTAGCCCCTACGAGCAGTACTTC CASSLETSPYEQYF
. TRBJ2-7 . TRBV21-1 TGTGCCAGCAGCAAAGATAGTCAAGGTAGACTGCCTAGGGTTTACGAGCAGTACTTC CASSKDSQGRLPRVYEQYF
. TRBJ2-2 . TRBV12-3/TRBV12-4 TGTGCCAGCAGTTTAGTCAGGAAGTGGGGGAATGCGAACACCGGGGAGCTGTTTTTT CASSLVRKWGNANTGELFF
TRBD2 TRBJ2-7 many TRBV9 TGTGCCAGCAGCGCGACGGGACTAGTTTACCACGAGCAGTACTTC CASSATGLVYHEQYF
. TRBJ2-7 many TRBV4-3 TGCGCCAGCAGCACCTCAACAGGGTCCTACGAGCAGTACTTC CASSTSTGSYEQYF
. TRBJ2-4 many TRBV9 TGTGCCAGCAGCGTAGGGGCCAAAAACATTCAGTACTTC CASSVGAKNIQYF
. TRBJ2-3 few TRBV3-1 TGTGCCAGCAGCCCCCCGGCGGGGCTCACAGATACGCAGTATTTT CASSPPAGLTDTQYF
. TRBJ2-3 . TRBV11-3 TGTGCCAGCAGCTTAGAAGGGGACAGCACAGATACGCAGTATTTT CASSLEGDSTDTQYF
. TRBJ2-1 . TRBV7-9 TGTGCCAGCAGCTTAGCGGGATTGAAGGGCAATGAGCAGTTCTTC CASSLAGLKGNEQFF
. TRBJ2-7 few TRBV6-5 TGTGCCAGCAGTTTCGATTTACCGGGACTCGTCTACGAGCAGTACTTC CASSFDLPGLVYEQYF
. TRBJ2-5 . TRBV7-9 TGTGCCAGCAGCTTAACGGACCTCCAAGAGACCCAGTACTTC CASSLTDLQETQYF